This TCR beta chain came from a study of blood T cell repertoires in COVID-19. Study information: Donors in the United States, Italy and Spain gave samples during acute or convalescent COVID-19. Sources were T cells, B-cell-depleted T cells, or PBMCs; the material itself was cDNA or gDNA.

Deletions cut 0 bases from V and 6 bases from J, with 11 bases between. Germline loops: CDR1 SNHLY, CDR2 FYNNEI. The CDR3 length is 14 residues. How the authors handled the data: Amplification with reference gene primers provided the estimates of nucleated cell counts. Sequencing was performed with immunoSEQ multiplex PCR; in TCRdb, only in-frame clones are kept and a portion is missing. The DNA gave D and trimming, while V, J and clone size come from that table. Of approximately 150,000 clones listed, around 90% are singletons. The sequenced material came from peripheral blood. The TCR comes from a woman aged 60-75 years with active or convalescent COVID-19. V gene TRBV2 combines with J gene TRBJ1-2; D is perhaps TRBD1 (5 bases). CDR3 coding DNA: TGTGCCAGCAGTGAAGCCAGTGAAGGGGATGGCTACACCTTC. It is translated as CASSEASEGDGYTF.